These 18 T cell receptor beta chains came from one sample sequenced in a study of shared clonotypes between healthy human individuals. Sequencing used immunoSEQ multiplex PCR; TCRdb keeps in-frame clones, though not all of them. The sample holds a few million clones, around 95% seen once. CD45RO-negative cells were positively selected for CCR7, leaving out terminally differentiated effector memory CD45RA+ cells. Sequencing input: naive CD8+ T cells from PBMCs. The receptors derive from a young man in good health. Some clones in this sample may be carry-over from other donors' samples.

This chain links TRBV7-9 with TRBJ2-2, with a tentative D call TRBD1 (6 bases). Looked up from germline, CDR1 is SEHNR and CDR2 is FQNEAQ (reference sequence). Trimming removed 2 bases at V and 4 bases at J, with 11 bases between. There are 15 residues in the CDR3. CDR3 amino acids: CASSLLSRGTGELFF. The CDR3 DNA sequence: TGTGCCAGCAGCTTATTGTCCAGGGGCACCGGGGAGCTGTTTTTT.

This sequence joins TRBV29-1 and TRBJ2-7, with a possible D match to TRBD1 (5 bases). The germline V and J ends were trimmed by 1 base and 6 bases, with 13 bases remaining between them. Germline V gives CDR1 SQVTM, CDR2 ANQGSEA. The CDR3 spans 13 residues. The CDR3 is CSVEVGKRGEQYF. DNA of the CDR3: TGCAGCGTTGAAGTGGGGAAAAGGGGCGAGCAGTACTTC.

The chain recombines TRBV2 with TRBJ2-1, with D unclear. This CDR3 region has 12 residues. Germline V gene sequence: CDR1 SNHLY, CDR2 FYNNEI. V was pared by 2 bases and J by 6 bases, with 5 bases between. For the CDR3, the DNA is TGTGCCAGCAGTGAAAAAGTCAATGAGCAGTTCTTC. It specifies CASSEKVNEQFF.

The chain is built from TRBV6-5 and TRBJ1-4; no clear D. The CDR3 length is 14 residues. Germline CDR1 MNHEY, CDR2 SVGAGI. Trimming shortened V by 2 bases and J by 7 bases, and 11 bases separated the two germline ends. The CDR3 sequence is CASSYAEGSEKLFF. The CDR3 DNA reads TGTGCCAGCAGTTACGCAGAAGGGAGTGAAAAACTGTTTTTT.

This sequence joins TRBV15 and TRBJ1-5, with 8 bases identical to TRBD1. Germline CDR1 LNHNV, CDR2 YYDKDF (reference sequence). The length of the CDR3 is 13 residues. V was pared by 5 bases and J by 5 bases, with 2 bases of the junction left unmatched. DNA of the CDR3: TGTGCCACCAGCCCAGGGGGCGATCAGCCCCAGCATTTT. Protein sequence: CATSPGGDQPQHF.

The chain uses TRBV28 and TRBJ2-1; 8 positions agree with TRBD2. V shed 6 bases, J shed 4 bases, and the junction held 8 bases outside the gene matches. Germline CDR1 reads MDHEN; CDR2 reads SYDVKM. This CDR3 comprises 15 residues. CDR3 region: CASSPGTRRYNEQFF. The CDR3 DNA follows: TGTGCCAGCAGCCCCGGGACTAGGAGGTACAATGAGCAGTTCTTC.

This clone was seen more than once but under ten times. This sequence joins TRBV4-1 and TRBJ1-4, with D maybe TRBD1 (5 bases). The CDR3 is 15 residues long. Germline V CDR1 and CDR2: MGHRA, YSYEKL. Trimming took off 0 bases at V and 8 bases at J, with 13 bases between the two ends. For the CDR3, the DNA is TGCGCCAGCAGCCAAGAGGGAAGGGGTGGCGAAAAACTGTTTTTT. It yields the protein CASSQEGRGGEKLFF.

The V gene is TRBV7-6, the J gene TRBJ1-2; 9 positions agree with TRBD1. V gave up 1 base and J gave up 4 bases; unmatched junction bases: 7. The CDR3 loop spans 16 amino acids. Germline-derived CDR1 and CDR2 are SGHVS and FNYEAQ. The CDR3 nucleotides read TGTGCCAGCAGCTTAGGGACAGGGGCCCCGTTCTATGGCTACACCTTC. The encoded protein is CASSLGTGAPFYGYTF. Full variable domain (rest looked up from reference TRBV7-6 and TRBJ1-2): GAGVSQSPRYKVTKRGQDVALRCDPISGHVSLYWYRQALGQGPEFLTYFNYEAQQDKSGLPNDRFSAERPEGSISTLTIQRTEQRDSAMYRCASSLGTGAPFYGYTFGSGTRLTVV.

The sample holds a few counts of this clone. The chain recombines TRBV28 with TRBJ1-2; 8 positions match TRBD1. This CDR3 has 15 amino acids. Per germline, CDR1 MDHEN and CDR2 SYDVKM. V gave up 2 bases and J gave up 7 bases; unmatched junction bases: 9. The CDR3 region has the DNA TGTGCCAGCAGTTTACGGGTACAGGGGGATAGTGGCTACACCTTC. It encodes CASSLRVQGDSGYTF.

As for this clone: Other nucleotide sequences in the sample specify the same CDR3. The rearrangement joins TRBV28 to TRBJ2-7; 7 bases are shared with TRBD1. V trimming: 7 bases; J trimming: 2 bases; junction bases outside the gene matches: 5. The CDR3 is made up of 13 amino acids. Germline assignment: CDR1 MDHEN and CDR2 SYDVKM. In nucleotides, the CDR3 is TGTGCCAGCACCCTAGGGGGCGCCTACGAGCAGTACTTC. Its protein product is CASTLGGAYEQYF.

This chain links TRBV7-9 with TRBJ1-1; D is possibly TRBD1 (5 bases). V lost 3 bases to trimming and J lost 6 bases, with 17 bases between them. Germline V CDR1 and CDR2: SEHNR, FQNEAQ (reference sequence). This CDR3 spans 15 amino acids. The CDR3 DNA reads TGTGCCAGCAGCTTGGGCGGCGGGGCGTTGTCTGAAGCTTTCTTT. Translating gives CASSLGGGALSEAFF. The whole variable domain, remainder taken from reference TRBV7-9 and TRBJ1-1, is DTGVSQNPRHKITKRGQNVTFRCDPISEHNRLYWYRQTLGQGPEFLTYFQNEAQLEKSRLLSDRFSAERPKGSFSTLEIQRTEQGDSAMYLCASSLGGGALSEAFFGQGTRLTVV.

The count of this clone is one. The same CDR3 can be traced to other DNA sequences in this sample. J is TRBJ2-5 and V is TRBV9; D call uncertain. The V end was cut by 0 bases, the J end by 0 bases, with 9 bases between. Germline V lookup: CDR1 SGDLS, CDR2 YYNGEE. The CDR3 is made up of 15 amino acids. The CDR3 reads CASSVAGVDQETQYF. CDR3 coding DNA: TGTGCCAGCAGCGTAGCTGGGGTAGACCAAGAGACCCAGTACTTC. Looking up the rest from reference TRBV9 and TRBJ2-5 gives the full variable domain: DSGVTQTPKHLITATGQRVTLRCSPRSGDLSVYWYQQSLDQGLQFLIQYYNGEERAKGNILERFSAQQFPDLHSELNLSSLELGDSALYFCASSVAGVDQETQYFGPGTRLLVL.

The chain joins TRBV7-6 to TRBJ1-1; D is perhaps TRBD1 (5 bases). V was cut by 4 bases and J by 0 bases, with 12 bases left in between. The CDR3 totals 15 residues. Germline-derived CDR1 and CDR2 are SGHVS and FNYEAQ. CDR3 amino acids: CASSSKTVVNTEAFF. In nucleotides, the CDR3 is TGTGCCAGCAGCTCCAAGACAGTGGTGAACACTGAAGCTTTCTTT.

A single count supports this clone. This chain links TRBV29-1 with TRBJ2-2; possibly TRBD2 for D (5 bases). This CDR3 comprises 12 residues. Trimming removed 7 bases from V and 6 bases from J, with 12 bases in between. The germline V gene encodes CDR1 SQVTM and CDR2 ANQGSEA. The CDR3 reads CSAVQEAGELFF. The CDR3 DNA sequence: TGCAGCGCTGTCCAGGAGGCCGGGGAGCTGTTTTTT.

CDR3 bases: TGTGCCAGCAGCCCACTTTGCCGGGATCCGGGAAGCAATCAGCCCCAGCATTTT. Its protein is CASSPLCRDPGSNQPQHF. This rearrangement joins TRBV14 to TRBJ1-5; D unresolved. Trimming left V 4 bases short and J 1 base short, with 20 bases between. CDR1 and CDR2 (germline): SGHDN, FVKESK. The CDR3 runs to 18 residues.

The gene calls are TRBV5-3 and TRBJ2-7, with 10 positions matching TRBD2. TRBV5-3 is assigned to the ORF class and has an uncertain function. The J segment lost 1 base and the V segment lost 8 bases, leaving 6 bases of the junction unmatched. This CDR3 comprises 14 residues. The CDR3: CASSSGLASYEQYF. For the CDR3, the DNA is TGTGCCAGCAGTTCGGGACTAGCGTCCTACGAGCAGTACTTC.

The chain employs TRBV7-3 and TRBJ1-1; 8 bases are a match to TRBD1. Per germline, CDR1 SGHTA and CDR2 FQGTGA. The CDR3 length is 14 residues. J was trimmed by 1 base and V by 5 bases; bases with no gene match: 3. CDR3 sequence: CASSLGQGNTEAFF. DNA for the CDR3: TGTGCCAGCAGCCTAGGACAGGGGAACACTGAAGCTTTCTTT.

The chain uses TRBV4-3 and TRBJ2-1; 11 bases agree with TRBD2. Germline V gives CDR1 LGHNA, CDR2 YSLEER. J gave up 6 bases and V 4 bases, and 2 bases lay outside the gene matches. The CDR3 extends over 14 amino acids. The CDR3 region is CASSPGLAANEQFF. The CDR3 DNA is TGCGCCAGCAGCCCGGGACTAGCGGCCAATGAGCAGTTCTTC.